This T cell receptor beta chain was profiled in a study of technical replicates of blood from several donors. Clones were sequenced by immunoSEQ multiplex PCR, and TCRdb holds only the in-frame ones, with some missing. The top ten clones hold 0.18% of a sample with about 84,000 clones, around 97% of them seen once. Trimming took off 0 bases at V and 0 bases at J, with 7 bases between the two ends. The CDR3 loop spans 15 amino acids. The germline V gene has CDR1 SGHRS and CDR2 YFSETQ. The rearrangement joins TRBV5-1 to TRBJ1-5; D ambiguous. The clonotype comes from a human donor in good health. Sequencing was performed on T cells isolated from PBMCs. The CDR3 loop reads CASSLVPGSNQPQHF. The CDR3 nucleotides are TGCGCCAGCAGCTTGGTCCCCGGTAGCAATCAGCCCCAGCATTTT.